Each of the 28 T cell receptor beta chains below was sequenced from the same sample in a study of T cell responses to AZD1222 COVID-19 vaccine. Profiling relied on immunoSEQ multiplex PCR, and the TCRdb table lists in-frame clones only, not all of them. The sample carries about 120,000 clones, about nine tenths recorded once. Sequences were derived from peripheral blood, sampled 28 days after the second AZD1222 dose. These receptors were obtained from an adult who received the AZD1222 COVID-19 vaccine.

The chain employs TRBV19 and TRBJ1-5, with 10 bases aligning to TRBD1. Trimming took 1 base from V and 5 from J; bases not matched to a gene: 11. The germline V gene has CDR1 LNHDA and CDR2 SQIVND (reference sequence). The CDR3 has 18 residues. CDR3 in DNA: TGTGCCAGTAGTATAGGCCCCCTGACAGGGGGCCAGGATCAGCCCCAGCATTTT. Its translation is CASSIGPLTGGQDQPQHF.

The V and J genes are TRBV5-1 and TRBJ1-4; D is possibly TRBD1 (5 bases). The CDR3 sequence is 18 residues long. The germline V and J ends were trimmed by 1 base and 0 bases, with 16 bases remaining between them. CDR1 SGHRS and CDR2 YFSETQ come from the germline V gene. This CDR3 reads CASSLLGAGLATNEKLFF. The CDR3 DNA is TGCGCCAGCAGCTTGTTAGGGGCCGGGTTGGCAACTAATGAAAAACTGTTTTTT. Based on the CDR3 plus reference TRBV5-1 and TRBJ1-4, the full variable domain is KAGVTQTPRYLIKTRGQQVTLSCSPISGHRSVSWYQQTPGQGLQFLFEYFSETQRNKGNFPGRFSGRQFSNSRSEMNVSTLELGDSALYLCASSLLGAGLATNEKLFFGSGTQLSVL.

This clone appeared a single time. This chain joins TRBV27 and TRBJ2-3, with unresolved D. The germline V and J ends were trimmed by 4 bases and 5 bases, with 13 bases remaining between them. The CDR3 has 14 amino acids. Germline V gives CDR1 MNHEY, CDR2 SMNVEV (reference sequence). The CDR3 DNA is TGTGCCAGCAGTTCCATCCCTTTGGGAGATACGCAGTATTTT. Translating it yields CASSSIPLGDTQYF.

This chain connects TRBV12-3 or TRBV12-4 to TRBJ2-7, with D possibly matching TRBD2 (7 bases). This CDR3 contains 12 residues. Trimming pared 7 bases from V and 6 bases from J, leaving 13 bases between. CDR3 region: CASKGGGFEQYF. The CDR3 nucleotides are TGTGCCAGCAAGGGGGGGGGTTTCGAGCAGTACTTC.

Only a few counts were recorded for this clone. The gene calls are TRBV20-1 and TRBJ2-5; D gene ambiguous. Trimming took off 6 bases at V and 10 bases at J, with 15 bases between the two ends. This CDR3 has 11 residues. The germline gives CDR1 DFQATT, CDR2 SNEGSKA (reference sequence). The CDR3 reads CSAPQAWVQYF. The CDR3 nucleotides are TGCAGTGCGCCTCAGGCCTGGGTCCAGTACTTC.

The DNA of the CDR3 is TGTGCCAGCAGCTTAGTAGGGACCGACAATCAGCCCCAGCATTTT. Protein product: CASSLVGTDNQPQHF. The V and J genes are TRBV7-6 and TRBJ1-5; perhaps TRBD1 as D (5 bases). The CDR3 has 15 amino acids. V shed 1 base and J shed 3 bases, with 10 bases lying between them. The germline V gene has CDR1 SGHVS and CDR2 FNYEAQ. The full variable domain, its missing parts supplied by reference TRBV7-6 and TRBJ1-5, is GAGVSQSPRYKVTKRGQDVALRCDPISGHVSLYWYRQALGQGPEFLTYFNYEAQQDKSGLPNDRFSAERPEGSISTLTIQRTEQRDSAMYRCASSLVGTDNQPQHFGDGTRLSIL.

This clone was observed a handful of times. V and J are TRBV7-9 and TRBJ1-1; a weak D match, TRBD1 (5 bases). This CDR3 spans 14 amino acids. CDR1 is SEHNR, CDR2 FQNEAQ, per germline (reference sequence). With 1 base removed from V and 3 bases from J, the gap between germline ends came to 9 bases. The CDR3 reads CASSLEGVDTEAFF. The CDR3, as DNA: TGTGCCAGCAGCTTAGAAGGGGTGGACACTGAAGCTTTCTTT.

This clone was seen once. This chain joins TRBV11-3 and TRBJ2-6, with TRBD1 identical over 7 bases. Trimming cost V 5 bases and J 2 bases; bases outside gene matches: 3. The V gene's germline CDR1 is SGHNT and CDR2 YENEEA. The CDR3 covers 15 residues. The CDR3 DNA is TGTGCCAGCAGCCTCAGGGGGACTGGGGCCAACGTCCTGACTTTC. Its translation: CASSLRGTGANVLTF.

The chain joins TRBV12-3 or TRBV12-4 to TRBJ2-2; D gene unclear. The V end lost 6 bases, the J end lost 7 bases, and 6 bases lay between the germline ends. This CDR3 is built from 11 residues. CDR3 sequence: CASRRVGELFF. CDR3 bases: TGTGCCAGCAGAAGGGTCGGGGAGCTGTTTTTT.

The chain joins TRBV12-3 or TRBV12-4 to TRBJ1-2, with D unclear. This CDR3 comprises 11 residues. V was clipped by 6 bases and J by 2 bases, with 4 bases between them. CDR3 region: CASSPNYGYTF. As DNA, the CDR3 is TGTGCCAGCAGCCCAAACTATGGCTACACCTTC.

The J gene is TRBJ2-2, the V gene TRBV9, with D perhaps matching TRBD1 or TRBD2 (5 bases each). V was trimmed by 7 bases and J by 1 base, leaving 14 bases between them. Looked up from germline, CDR1 is SGDLS and CDR2 is YYNGEE. CDR3 length equals 15 residues. As DNA, the CDR3 is TGTGCCAGCCGCGAGGGGCCGGGGAACACCGGGGAGCTGTTTTTT. Amino acid sequence: CASREGPGNTGELFF.

The gene calls are TRBV7-9 and TRBJ1-1; D not certain. Trimming left V 4 bases short and J 9 bases short, with 12 bases between. The CDR3 spans 12 residues. Germline values: CDR1 SEHNR, CDR2 FQNEAQ (reference sequence). The CDR3 DNA follows: TGTGCCAGCAGCTACCCACAAGGGCAAGCTTTCTTT. This translates into CASSYPQGQAFF.

This rearrangement joins TRBV5-4 to TRBJ1-1; 7 positions match TRBD1. Germline assignment: CDR1 SGHNT and CDR2 YYREEE (reference sequence). V shed 3 bases and J 4 bases; nucleotides not matched to a gene: 6. This CDR3 is built from 14 residues. The DNA for the CDR3 is TGTGCCAGCAGCTCCATACAGGGGACCACTGAAGCTTTCTTT. Translated: CASSSIQGTTEAFF.

The V call is TRBV10-1, the J call TRBJ2-5, with TRBD2 matching 8 bases. The CDR3 has 15 residues. The V segment lost 4 bases and the J segment 0 bases; nucleotides outside the gene matches: 4. CDR1 and CDR2 (germline): WNHNN, SYGVQD (reference sequence). The CDR3 sequence: CASSVSGGYQETQYF. The DNA of the CDR3 is TGCGCCAGCAGTGTAAGCGGGGGATACCAAGAGACCCAGTACTTC.

The table lists this clone with a count of one. This chain's CDR3 is CASSLRGPPETQYF. The CDR3 coding sequence is TGTGCCAGCAGCTTGCGTGGGCCCCCGGAGACCCAGTACTTC. The chain employs TRBV5-4 and TRBJ2-5; D is undetermined. Germline V gives CDR1 SGHNT, CDR2 YYREEE (reference sequence). The ends were cut back, 1 base at V and 5 bases at J, with 12 bases in the middle. CDR3 size: 14 residues. Using reference TRBV5-4 and TRBJ2-5 for the parts outside the CDR3, the full variable domain is ETGVTQSPTHLIKTRGQQVTLRCSSQSGHNTVSWYQQALGQGPQFIFQYYREEENGRGNFPPRFSGLQFPNYSSELNVNALELDDSALYLCASSLRGPPETQYFGPGTRLLVL.

V is TRBV27 and J is TRBJ1-2; 7 positions agree with TRBD1. From germline, CDR1 is MNHEY and CDR2 SMNVEV (reference sequence). V lost 6 bases to trimming and J lost 4 bases; unmatched junction nucleotides: 14. The CDR3 has 16 amino acids. In DNA form, the CDR3 reads TGTGCCAGCAGCCGGGACAGCTCCCCAAGCGGCTATGGCTACACCTTC. Its translation: CASSRDSSPSGYGYTF.

This sequence joins TRBV5-1 and TRBJ2-5, with a weak D call TRBD2 (5 bases). V lost 0 bases and J lost 5, with 17 bases in between. Germline lookup yields CDR1 SGHRS and CDR2 YFSETQ. This CDR3 is built from 16 residues. CDR3 nucleotides: TGCGCCAGCAGCTTGGCCGTAACCACGGGGTGGGAGACCCAGTACTTC. It encodes CASSLAVTTGWETQYF.

This rearrangement joins TRBV7-3 to TRBJ1-1; D is ambiguous. The V end lost 5 bases, the J end lost 1 base, and 11 bases lay between the germline ends. Germline CDR1 and CDR2: SGHTA and FQGTGA. This CDR3 region has 14 residues. CDR3 sequence reads: CASSAPPPNTEAFF. The CDR3 region has the DNA TGTGCCAGCAGCGCCCCTCCCCCGAACACTGAAGCTTTCTTT.

The chain couples TRBV3-1 (or the pseudogene TRBV3-2) to TRBJ2-5, with 8 bases that match TRBD1. This CDR3 spans 15 amino acids. The V segment lost 1 base and the J segment 5 bases; nucleotides outside the gene matches: 6. The germline V gene encodes CDR1 LGHDT and CDR2 YNNKEL (reference sequence). For the CDR3, the DNA is TGTGCCAGCAGCCAAGCCAGGGGGCCTTGGGAGACCCAGTACTTC. Its translation is CASSQARGPWETQYF.

This clone was observed a single time. CDR3 residues: CASSGRTPPEPLHF. The CDR3 DNA sequence: TGCGCCAGCAGCGGGCGGACCCCCCCGGAACCCCTCCACTTT. J is TRBJ1-6 and V is TRBV5-1; the D is unclear. This CDR3 contains 14 residues. The ends were cut back, 4 bases at V and 12 bases at J, with 17 bases in the middle. Germline loops: CDR1 SGHRS, CDR2 YFSETQ.

This sequence joins TRBV9 and TRBJ2-1, with 12 bases fitting TRBD2. This CDR3 region has 14 residues. The V gene end was trimmed by 6 bases and the J gene end by 9 bases; junction bases not matched to a gene: 7. Per germline, CDR1 SGDLS and CDR2 YYNGEE. CDR3 sequence: CASTRLAGVSEQFF. The CDR3 bases are TGTGCCAGCACGCGACTAGCGGGGGTGAGTGAGCAGTTCTTC.

V gene TRBV27 combines with J gene TRBJ2-3; 7 positions agree with TRBD2. V trimming: 7 bases; J trimming: 7 bases; junction bases outside the gene matches: 14. From germline, CDR1 is MNHEY and CDR2 SMNVEV (reference sequence). This CDR3 comprises 15 residues. The CDR3 reads CASTPSGAASYTQYF. The DNA for the CDR3 is TGTGCCAGCACACCGAGCGGGGCGGCGAGCTATACGCAGTATTTT.

The chain is built from TRBV4-1 and TRBJ2-3, with 7 nucleotides matching TRBD2. The CDR3 covers 17 residues. Germline V gene lookup returns CDR1 MGHRA and CDR2 YSYEKL. V gave up 2 bases and J gave up 2 bases; unmatched junction bases: 10. The CDR3 sequence: CASSQPGGSGFTDTQYF. CDR3 sequence (DNA): TGCGCCAGCAGCCAACCGGGAGGTAGCGGGTTCACAGATACGCAGTATTTT.

The chain carries TRBV2 and TRBJ2-5; D is perhaps TRBD1 or TRBD2 (7 bases each). V was shortened by 5 bases and J by 5 bases, with 12 bases between the two germline ends. The CDR3 runs 13 residues. Germline CDR1 is SNHLY and CDR2 is FYNNEI. CDR3 loop: CASSPQGGETQYF. In DNA, the CDR3 is TGTGCCAGCAGTCCTCAGGGGGGGGAGACCCAGTACTTC. Variable domain in full (rest from reference TRBV2 and TRBJ2-5): EPEVTQTPSHQVTQMGQEVILRCVPISNHLYFYWYRQILGQKVEFLVSFYNNEISEKSEIFDDQFSVERPDGSNFTLKIRSTKLEDSAMYFCASSPQGGETQYFGPGTRLLVL.

J is TRBJ2-7 and V is TRBV4-3; possible D gene TRBD1, 5 bases. The CDR3 consists of 15 residues. The germline CDR1 and CDR2 sequences are LGHNA and YSLEER. V was trimmed by 0 bases and J by 3 bases, leaving 12 bases between them. The CDR3 DNA sequence: TGCGCCAGCAGCCAAGATTATGGGGCTAACTACGAGCAGTACTTC. Translated: CASSQDYGANYEQYF.

This clone was seen a single time. The rearrangement joins TRBV7-9 to TRBJ1-3, with TRBD1 as a possible D gene (5 bases). The CDR3 runs to 17 residues. The V end lost 8 bases, the J end lost 0 bases, and 20 bases lay between the germline ends. Germline V gives CDR1 SEHNR, CDR2 FQNEAQ (reference sequence). CDR3 protein: CASDSAESRGSGNTIYF. CDR3 sequence (DNA): TGTGCCAGCGACAGTGCCGAAAGTCGGGGCTCTGGAAACACCATATATTTT.

This rearrangement joins TRBV5-4 to TRBJ1-2; D not resolved. The V end lost 3 bases, the J end lost 10 bases, and 13 bases lay between the germline ends. From germline, CDR1 is SGHNT and CDR2 YYREEE (reference sequence). There are 12 residues in the CDR3. This CDR3 is CASSSKRQDYTF. In DNA, the CDR3 is TGTGCCAGCAGCTCCAAGAGACAAGACTACACCTTC.

V is TRBV4-3 and J is TRBJ2-5; D not resolved. The CDR3 is made up of 13 amino acids. The germline V gene encodes CDR1 LGHNA and CDR2 YSLEER. V was pared by 0 bases and J by 1 base, with 3 bases between. CDR3 coding DNA: TGCGCCAGCAGCCAAGAAGTCCAAGAGACCCAGTACTTC. It specifies CASSQEVQETQYF.